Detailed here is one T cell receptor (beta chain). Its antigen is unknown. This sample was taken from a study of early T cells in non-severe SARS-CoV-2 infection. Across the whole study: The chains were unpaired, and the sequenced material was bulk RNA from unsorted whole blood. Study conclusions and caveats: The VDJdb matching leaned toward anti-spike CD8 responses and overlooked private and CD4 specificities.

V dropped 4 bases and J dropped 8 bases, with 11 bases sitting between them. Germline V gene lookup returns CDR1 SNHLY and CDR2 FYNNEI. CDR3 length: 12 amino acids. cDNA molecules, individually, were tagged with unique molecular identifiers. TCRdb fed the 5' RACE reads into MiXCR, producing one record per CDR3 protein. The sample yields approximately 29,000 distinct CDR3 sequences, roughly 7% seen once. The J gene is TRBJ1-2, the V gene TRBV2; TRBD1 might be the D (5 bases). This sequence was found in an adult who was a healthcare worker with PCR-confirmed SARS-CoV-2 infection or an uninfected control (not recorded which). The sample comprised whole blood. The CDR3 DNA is TGTGCCAGCAGTGTCCAGGGTAGCGGCTACACCTTC. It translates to CASSVQGSGYTF.